A selection of T cell receptor beta chains follows, all from one sample in a study of cytomegalovirus exposure and HLA in healthy donors. Generated by immunoSEQ multiplex PCR, the TCRdb table keeps only in-frame clones and is missing some. This sample's clone table lists approximately 150,000 clones. Source material: PBMCs. Every receptor here comes from a woman in her fifties or sixties in good health and CMV-seronegative. The CDR3 runs from the conserved cysteine through the conserved F or W. The D gene is left open where the match is weak.

v_gene	j_gene	d_gene	CDR3nt	CDR3aa
TRBV9	TRBJ2-2	TRBD2	TGTGCCAGCGGACGGGAGGCAGCGGAGAACACCGGGGAGCTGTTTTTT	CASGREAAENTGELFF
TRBV18	TRBJ2-1	NA	TGTGCCAGCTCACCAGTTCAGAACGACAATGAGCAGTTCTTC	CASSPVQNDNEQFF
TRBV5-6	TRBJ2-7	NA	TGTGCCAGCAGCTTGGTCACAGGAGACTACGAGCAGTACTTC	CASSLVTGDYEQYF
TRBV28	TRBJ2-1	TRBD2	TGTGCCAGCAGTTTCCTTGGGACTAGCTACAATGAGCAGTTCTTC	CASSFLGTSYNEQFF
TRBV5-1	TRBJ2-7	TRBD1	TGCGCCAGCAGCGGGGACAGGGGGCCCTACGAGCAGTACTTC	CASSGDRGPYEQYF
TRBV29-1	TRBJ1-2	TRBD1	TGCAGCGGTAGAACCGGGACAGGGGACTATGGCTACACCTTC	CSGRTGTGDYGYTF
TRBV5-1	TRBJ2-5	TRBD1	TGCGCCAGCAGCGTCTGGACAGGGGCACAAGAGACCCAGTACTTC	CASSVWTGAQETQYF
TRBV9	TRBJ2-2	TRBD2	TGTGCCAGCAGCGTAGTAGCGGGAGGGCCTAAGGAGCTGTTTTTT	CASSVVAGGPKELFF
TRBV19	TRBJ2-6	NA	TGTGCCAGTAGTCCACAGGCTGCGGGGGCCAACGTCCTGACTTTC	CASSPQAAGANVLTF
TRBV5-4	TRBJ1-1	NA	TGTGCCAGCAGGGGGCAAGAGAACACTGAAGCTTTCTTT	CASRGQENTEAFF
TRBV5-1	TRBJ1-1	TRBD1	TGCGCCAGCATGACAGGGCTCCACACTGAAGCTTTCTTT	CASMTGLHTEAFF
TRBV5-4	TRBJ2-5	NA	TGTGCCAGCAGCCCACGAGGGGGGGGAGAGACCCAGTACTTC	CASSPRGGGETQYF